This TCR beta chain was found in a study of Ad26.COV2.S vaccination and SARS-CoV-2 variants. Study summary: The authors gave Ad26.COV2.S intramuscularly, either once or twice 56 days apart.

This clone was observed a few times. The antigen is undetermined. The treatment is: about 20 received Ad26.COV2.S at low or high dose, single or two shots; several received placebo; per-sample allocation not given. Samples came from day 63 after the first vaccine or placebo injection. CDR1 GTSNPN and CDR2 SVGIG come from the germline V gene (reference sequence). CDR3 length: 13 amino acids. V was clipped by 2 bases and J by 6 bases, with 8 bases between them. Only in-frame clones appear in the TCRdb table, and some are missing; sequencing was by immunoSEQ multiplex PCR. The sample includes roughly 460,000 clones, around 89% of them seen just once. General study findings and limits: Following vaccination, spike-specific CD8+ and CD4+ T cell responses reportedly exhibited substantial breadth.

The sample here was peripheral blood, taken in a trial of Ad26.COV2.S vaccine versus placebo. The receptor was derived from a person aged 18-65 years who received the Ad26.COV2.S COVID-19 vaccine or a placebo. The chain couples TRBV30 to TRBJ1-6; D remains ambiguous. CDR3 sequence (DNA): TGTGCCTGGAGTCGGCTGATTAATTCACCCCTCCACTTT. This translates into CAWSRLINSPLHF. Based on the CDR3 plus reference TRBV30 and TRBJ1-6, the full variable domain is SQTIHQWPATLVQPVGSPLSLECTVEGTSNPNLYWYRQAAGRGLQLLFYSVGIGQISSEVPQNLSASRPQDRQFILSSKKLLLSDSGFYLCAWSRLINSPLHFGNGTRLTVT.